This T cell receptor beta chain was identified in a study of shared clonotypes between healthy human individuals. Study in general: With ages of 18 to 49, the donors were two women and three men.

Only in-frame clones appear in the TCRdb table, and some are missing; sequencing was by immunoSEQ multiplex PCR. This sample has approximately 500,000 clones, with 90% to 97% found just once. In its sample, this clone was seen once. With 5 bases removed from V and 2 bases from J, the gap between germline ends came to 16 bases. The CDR3 runs 16 residues. Germline V CDR1 and CDR2: MDHEN, SYDVKM. The V call is TRBV28, the J call TRBJ2-1; maybe TRBD1 (6 bases). Specimen: naive CD4+ T cells sorted from blood. Subset reported: CD45RA+ positively selected. This TCR came from a woman younger than 45 in good health. The CDR3 DNA sequence: TGTGCCAGCAGTAGCCTAGGGGGAGAGCCCTACAATGAGCAGTTCTTC. This encodes CASSSLGGEPYNEQFF.